A single sample gave rise to the 27 T cell receptor beta chains below, sequenced in a study of shared clonotypes between healthy human individuals. The protocol was immunoSEQ multiplex PCR, while the TCRdb copy is restricted to in-frame clones and leaves out a portion. The sample holds more than 900,000 clones, about four fifths seen once. Sequenced: memory CD4+ T cells from PBMCs. The subset: CD45RA-negative fraction. These TCRs come from a man between 18 and 29 years old in good health. Some clones in this sample may be carry-over from other donors' samples.

V is TRBV2 and J is TRBJ2-5; the match to TRBD2 covers 7 bases. CDR3 length equals 15 residues. With 8 bases clipped from V and 0 bases from J, the junction kept 9 bases outside the gene matches. The germline gives CDR1 SNHLY, CDR2 FYNNEI. This CDR3 is CASGGRAGDQETQYF. In DNA form, the CDR3 reads TGTGCCAGCGGCGGACGGGCGGGAGACCAAGAGACCCAGTACTTC.

The chain is built from TRBV28 and TRBJ1-5, with D possibly matching TRBD1 (6 bases). V was cut by 4 bases and J by 0 bases, with 19 bases left in between. The CDR3 covers 18 residues. The germline CDR1 and CDR2 sequences are MDHEN and SYDVKM. Written as DNA, the CDR3 is TGTGCCAGCAGTTCCCTCCTTCGACAGGTGTATAGCAATCAGCCCCAGCATTTT. Translating it yields CASSSLLRQVYSNQPQHF.

This clone was observed a handful of times. This chain links TRBV7-2 with TRBJ1-5; D may be TRBD1 (6 bases). This CDR3 is 16 amino acids long. The ends were cut back, 5 bases at V and 6 bases at J, with 20 bases in the middle. Germline CDR1 reads SGHTA; CDR2 reads FQGNSA. The CDR3 loop is CASSPRGQGKGQPQHF. The CDR3 coding sequence is TGTGCCAGCAGCCCGAGAGGGCAGGGGAAGGGTCAGCCCCAGCATTTT.

The chain recombines TRBV15 with TRBJ1-5; maybe TRBD1 (5 bases). The CDR3 length is 16 residues. CDR1 LNHNV and CDR2 YYDKDF come from the germline V gene (reference sequence). V dropped 0 bases and J dropped 0 bases, with 9 bases sitting between them. The CDR3 DNA sequence: TGTGCCACCAGCAGAGAGGGACTGAATAGCAATCAGCCCCAGCATTTT. This sequence encodes CATSREGLNSNQPQHF.

The V and J genes are TRBV5-1 and TRBJ2-7, with D perhaps matching TRBD1 (6 bases). Per the germline V gene, CDR1 is SGHRS and CDR2 is YFSETQ. The ends were cut back, 4 bases at V and 6 bases at J, with 17 bases in the middle. The CDR3 runs to 14 residues. This CDR3 reads CASSEDGTRGEQYF. In DNA, the CDR3 is TGCGCCAGCAGCGAGGACGGGACACGGGGCGAGCAGTACTTC.

This chain joins TRBV7-9 and TRBJ1-2; 7 bases agree with TRBD1. Looked up from germline, CDR1 is SEHNR and CDR2 is FQNEAQ (reference sequence). This CDR3 contains 13 residues. Unmatched junction bases numbered 7, after V lost 5 bases and J lost 7 bases. CDR3 residues: CASSPGGGLGYTF. The CDR3 DNA follows: TGTGCCAGCAGCCCAGGGGGGGGGCTTGGCTACACCTTC.

The chain carries TRBV4-3 and TRBJ1-3; D is uncertain. The CDR3 covers 12 residues. Trimming cost V 3 bases and J 9 bases, with 9 bases left between them. Germline-derived CDR1 and CDR2 are LGHNA and YSLEER. The CDR3 DNA is TGCGCCAGCAGCCACCGAGGGAGCACCATATATTTT. Protein product: CASSHRGSTIYF.

The rearrangement links TRBV2 to TRBJ2-5, with a weak D call TRBD2 (5 bases). The ends were cut back, 6 bases at V and 4 bases at J, with 18 bases in the middle. Looked up from germline, CDR1 is SNHLY and CDR2 is FYNNEI. The CDR3 contains 15 residues. Written as DNA, the CDR3 is TGTGCCAGCAGCCCACAGCGTCGAGGGTTAGAGACCCAGTACTTC. This sequence encodes CASSPQRRGLETQYF.

This rearrangement joins TRBV5-6 to TRBJ1-4; a weak D match, TRBD1 (6 bases). The germline V gene has CDR1 SGHDT and CDR2 YYEEEE. The CDR3 covers 13 residues. V lost 4 bases, J lost 8 bases, and 12 bases lay in between. CDR3 in DNA: TGTGCCAGCAGCCGGGGGGCAGGCGAAAAACTGTTTTTT. Its translation is CASSRGAGEKLFF.

The J gene is TRBJ2-2, the V gene TRBV7-2; D is possibly TRBD1 (5 bases). Germline CDR1 reads SGHTA; CDR2 reads FQGNSA. V was shortened by 3 bases and J by 6 bases, with 11 bases between the two germline ends. The CDR3 totals 14 residues. CDR3 nucleotide sequence: TGTGCCAGCAGCTTTAGGGGTTCCGCCGGGGAGCTGTTTTTT. Protein product: CASSFRGSAGELFF.

V and J are TRBV2 and TRBJ1-1; D is perhaps TRBD1 (5 bases). The CDR3 is made up of 12 amino acids. The V end was cut by 6 bases, the J end by 5 bases, with 10 bases between. Looked up from germline, CDR1 is SNHLY and CDR2 is FYNNEI. CDR3 region: CASRGVGTEAFF. DNA of the CDR3: TGTGCCAGCAGAGGGGTAGGGACTGAAGCTTTCTTT.

A word on this clone: With a far larger clone one base away, a read error is the likely cause. This chain connects TRBV2 to TRBJ1-1, with 7 bases aligning to TRBD1. The CDR3 runs 13 residues. The V segment lost 6 bases and the J segment 6 bases; nucleotides outside the gene matches: 7. Germline V gene sequence: CDR1 SNHLY, CDR2 FYNNEI. CDR3 sequence (DNA): TGTGCCAGCAGCCCTGACAGGGTCGCTGAAGCTTTCTTT. Encoded protein: CASSPDRVAEAFF.

This chain joins TRBV18 and TRBJ2-2, with 7 nucleotides matching TRBD1. Germline CDR1 reads KGHSH; CDR2 reads LQKENI. This CDR3 spans 15 amino acids. Trimming took 3 bases from V and 3 from J; bases not matched to a gene: 4. CDR3 protein: CASSPRQGHTGELFF. CDR3 bases: TGTGCCAGCTCACCGAGACAGGGCCACACCGGGGAGCTGTTTTTT.

The rearrangement uses TRBV11-2 and TRBJ2-3; TRBD1 matches at 7 bases. V was clipped by 4 bases and J by 6 bases; unmatched bases: 7. Germline CDR1 reads SGHAT; CDR2 reads FQNNGV. This CDR3 has 14 amino acids. CDR3 protein: CASSSNHRGDTQYF. The DNA of the CDR3 is TGTGCCAGCAGCTCCAACCACAGGGGCGATACGCAGTATTTT.

V usage is TRBV28 and J usage is TRBJ2-3, with 10 bases matching TRBD2. Germline V gene data show CDR1 as MDHEN and CDR2 as SYDVKM. V lost 3 bases to trimming and J lost 6 bases; unmatched junction nucleotides: 18. The CDR3 extends over 19 amino acids. CDR3 loop: CASSFLRNGLAAQRDTQYF. CDR3 coding DNA: TGTGCCAGCAGTTTTTTGCGGAACGGACTAGCGGCTCAGCGTGATACGCAGTATTTT. Using reference TRBV28 and TRBJ2-3 for the parts outside the CDR3, the full variable domain is DVKVTQSSRYLVKRTGEKVFLECVQDMDHENMFWYRQDPGLGLRLIYFSYDVKMKEKGDIPEGYSVSREKKERFSLILESASTNQTSMYLCASSFLRNGLAAQRDTQYFGPGTRLTVL.

The rearrangement joins TRBV15 to TRBJ2-7; D is perhaps TRBD1 or TRBD2 (5 bases each). CDR3 length: 15 amino acids. Trimming took 3 bases from V and 3 from J, leaving 15 bases between them. Germline lookup yields CDR1 LNHNV and CDR2 YYDKDF (reference sequence). Here the CDR3 reads CATSRELGVDYEQYF. As DNA, the CDR3 is TGTGCCACCAGCAGGGAACTAGGGGTCGACTACGAGCAGTACTTC.

This chain connects TRBV19 to TRBJ1-2, with 7 bases lining up with TRBD1. The CDR3 is 15 residues long. With 3 bases clipped from V and 6 bases from J, the junction kept 10 bases outside the gene matches. The germline CDR1 and CDR2 sequences are LNHDA and SQIVND (reference sequence). The CDR3 reads CASSMLADRVNGYTF. CDR3 sequence (DNA): TGTGCCAGTAGTATGTTGGCCGACAGGGTGAATGGCTACACCTTC. Full variable domain (outside the CDR3, taken from reference TRBV19 and TRBJ1-2): DGGITQSPKYLFRKEGQNVTLSCEQNLNHDAMYWYRQDPGQGLRLIYYSQIVNDFQKGDIAEGYSVSREKKESFPLTVTSAQKNPTAFYLCASSMLADRVNGYTFGSGTRLTVV.

A few counts support this clone. This chain joins TRBV4-2 and TRBJ2-7; D gene ambiguous. Germline V gene data show CDR1 as LGHNA and CDR2 as YNFKEQ. V was clipped by 4 bases and J by 0 bases, with 13 bases between them. The CDR3 runs to 15 residues. In nucleotides, the CDR3 is TGTGCCAGCAGCCCCACCGGCGGCAGCTCCTACGAGCAGTACTTC. This codes for CASSPTGGSSYEQYF.

V gene TRBV7-2 combines with J gene TRBJ2-5; maybe TRBD2 (7 bases). V was cut by 2 bases and J by 8 bases, with 27 bases left in between. From germline, CDR1 is SGHTA and CDR2 FQGNSA. The CDR3 covers 18 residues. As DNA, the CDR3 is TGTGCCAGCAGCTTATCGGCCCGTGGGGGGGCCAGTACCGTAACCCAGTACTTC. It yields the protein CASSLSARGGASTVTQYF.

The CDR3 nucleotides are TGCAGCGTTACCAGACAGGGAAGGGATGGCTACACCTTC. This translates into CSVTRQGRDGYTF. The chain recombines TRBV29-1 with TRBJ1-2; TRBD1 matches 7 bases. This CDR3 is built from 13 residues. V gave up 5 bases and J gave up 6 bases; unmatched junction bases: 9. From germline, CDR1 is SQVTM and CDR2 ANQGSEA.

This rearrangement joins TRBV5-1 to TRBJ2-2; TRBD1 aligns across 8 bases. Germline trimming cut 0 bases from V and 5 bases from J; bases unmatched to any gene: 9. The CDR3 totals 17 residues. CDR1 and CDR2 (germline): SGHRS, YFSETQ. Here the CDR3 reads CASSLDPRDRGTGELFF. CDR3 bases: TGCGCCAGCAGCTTGGATCCCCGAGACAGGGGTACCGGGGAGCTGTTTTTT.

The J gene is TRBJ1-2, the V gene TRBV2; D is undetermined. There are 12 residues in the CDR3. Germline-derived CDR1 and CDR2 are SNHLY and FYNNEI. The V end lost 5 bases, the J end lost 2 bases, and 6 bases lay between the germline ends. The chain's CDR3 is CASSKGNYGYTF. The CDR3 DNA follows: TGTGCCAGCAGTAAAGGGAACTATGGCTACACCTTC.

This chain uses TRBV15 with TRBJ2-7; the D gene could be TRBD1 or TRBD2 (5 bases each). The CDR3 is 15 residues long. Trimming left V 3 bases short and J 5 bases short, with 17 bases between. From germline, CDR1 is LNHNV and CDR2 YYDKDF (reference sequence). The CDR3 spells CATSSLTWGFDEQYF. The CDR3 DNA follows: TGTGCCACCAGCAGCCTGACTTGGGGGTTCGACGAGCAGTACTTC.

The chain has TRBV6-5 and TRBJ2-1, with D possibly matching TRBD1 (7 bases). Germline-derived CDR1 and CDR2 are MNHEY and SVGAGI. With 6 bases removed from V and 0 bases from J, the gap between germline ends came to 15 bases. The CDR3 is made up of 16 amino acids. The DNA for the CDR3 is TGTGCCAGCAGATACAGGGGACTTAGCTCCTACAATGAGCAGTTCTTC. Amino acid sequence: CASRYRGLSSYNEQFF.

The chain links TRBV6-1 to TRBJ1-1; D remains ambiguous. Germline CDR1 reads MNHNS; CDR2 reads SASEGT. CDR3 length: 15 amino acids. V was trimmed by 7 bases and J by 4 bases, leaving 19 bases between them. The CDR3 DNA reads TGTGCCAGCACCCCGACCGCTGTCGACGTCACTGAAGCTTTCTTT. The encoded protein is CASTPTAVDVTEAFF.

The rearrangement links TRBV6-1 to TRBJ1-2; 12 bases line up with TRBD1. J was trimmed by 7 bases and V by 7 bases; bases with no gene match: 7. The CDR3 length is 14 residues. The germline CDR1 and CDR2 sequences are MNHNS and SASEGT. The CDR3 loop reads CASNAGTGGRGYTF. In nucleotides, the CDR3 is TGTGCCAGCAATGCCGGGACAGGGGGCCGTGGCTACACCTTC.

The chain couples TRBV28 to TRBJ1-2, with D unresolved. Germline V lookup: CDR1 MDHEN, CDR2 SYDVKM. Trimming pared 5 bases from V and 6 bases from J, leaving 10 bases between. The CDR3 contains 12 residues. The CDR3 is CASSGRSHGYTF. The CDR3 DNA reads as TGTGCCAGCAGTGGGAGAAGCCATGGCTACACCTTC.